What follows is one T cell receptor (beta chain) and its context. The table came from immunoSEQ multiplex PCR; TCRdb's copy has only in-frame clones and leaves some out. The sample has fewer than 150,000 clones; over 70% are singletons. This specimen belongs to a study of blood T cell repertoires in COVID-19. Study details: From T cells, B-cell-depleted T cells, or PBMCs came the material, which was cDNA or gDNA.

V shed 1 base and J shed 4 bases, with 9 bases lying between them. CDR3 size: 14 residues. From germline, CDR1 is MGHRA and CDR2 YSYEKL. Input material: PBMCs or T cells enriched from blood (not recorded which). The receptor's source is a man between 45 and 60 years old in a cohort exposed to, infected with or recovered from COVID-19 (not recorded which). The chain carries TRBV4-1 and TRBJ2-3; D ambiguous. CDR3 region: CASSQGPVADTQYF. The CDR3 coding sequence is TGCGCCAGCAGCCAAGGGCCCGTGGCAGATACGCAGTATTTT.